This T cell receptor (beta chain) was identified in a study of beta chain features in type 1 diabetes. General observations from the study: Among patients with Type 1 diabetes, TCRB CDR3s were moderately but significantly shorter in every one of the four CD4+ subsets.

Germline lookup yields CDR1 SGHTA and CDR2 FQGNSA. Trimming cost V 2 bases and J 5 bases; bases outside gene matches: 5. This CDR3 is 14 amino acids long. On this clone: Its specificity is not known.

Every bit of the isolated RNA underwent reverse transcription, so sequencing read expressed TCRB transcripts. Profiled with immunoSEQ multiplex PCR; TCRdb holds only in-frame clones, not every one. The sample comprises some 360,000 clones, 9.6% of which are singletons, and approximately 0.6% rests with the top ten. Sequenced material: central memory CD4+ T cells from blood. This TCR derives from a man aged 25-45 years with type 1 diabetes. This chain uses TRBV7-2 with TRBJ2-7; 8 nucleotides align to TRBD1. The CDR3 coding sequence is TGTGCCAGCAGCTTACAGACAGGGGTCAACGAGCAGTACTTC. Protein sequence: CASSLQTGVNEQYF.